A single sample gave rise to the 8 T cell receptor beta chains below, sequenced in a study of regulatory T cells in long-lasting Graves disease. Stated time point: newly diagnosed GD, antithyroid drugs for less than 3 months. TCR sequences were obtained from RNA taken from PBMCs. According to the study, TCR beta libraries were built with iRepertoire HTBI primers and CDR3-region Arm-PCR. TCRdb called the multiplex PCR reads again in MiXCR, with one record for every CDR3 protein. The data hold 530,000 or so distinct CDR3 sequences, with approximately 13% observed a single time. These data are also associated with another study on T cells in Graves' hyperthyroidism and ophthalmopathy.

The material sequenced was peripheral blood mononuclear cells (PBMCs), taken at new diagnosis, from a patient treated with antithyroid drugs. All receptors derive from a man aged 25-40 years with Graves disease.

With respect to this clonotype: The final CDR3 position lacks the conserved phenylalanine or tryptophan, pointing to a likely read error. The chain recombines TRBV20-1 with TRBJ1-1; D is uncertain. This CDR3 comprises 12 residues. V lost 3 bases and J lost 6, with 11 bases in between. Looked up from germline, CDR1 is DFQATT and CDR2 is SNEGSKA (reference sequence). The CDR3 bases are TGCAGTGCTAGCCCGACCAGTTCTGAAGCTTTCCTT. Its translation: CSASPTSSEAFL.

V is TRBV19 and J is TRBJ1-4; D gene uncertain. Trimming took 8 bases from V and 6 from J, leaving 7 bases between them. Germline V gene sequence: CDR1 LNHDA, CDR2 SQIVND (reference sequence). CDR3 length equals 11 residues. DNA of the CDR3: TGTGCCAGTCGTTCAGATGAAAAACTGTTTTTT. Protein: CASRSDEKLFF.

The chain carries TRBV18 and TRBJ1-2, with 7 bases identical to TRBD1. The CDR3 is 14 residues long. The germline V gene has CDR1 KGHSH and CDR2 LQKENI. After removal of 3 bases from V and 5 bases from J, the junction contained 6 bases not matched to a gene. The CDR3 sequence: CASSPRDRRYGYTF. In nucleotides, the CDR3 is TGTGCCAGCTCACCCCGGGACAGACGATATGGCTACACCTTC.

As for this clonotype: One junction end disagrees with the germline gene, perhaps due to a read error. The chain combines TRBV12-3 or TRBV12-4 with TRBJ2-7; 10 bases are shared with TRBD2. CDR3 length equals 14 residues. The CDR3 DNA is TGTGCCAGCAGTTCGGGGCTAGCGGGAGATGAGCAGTCCTTC. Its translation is CASSSGLAGDEQSF.

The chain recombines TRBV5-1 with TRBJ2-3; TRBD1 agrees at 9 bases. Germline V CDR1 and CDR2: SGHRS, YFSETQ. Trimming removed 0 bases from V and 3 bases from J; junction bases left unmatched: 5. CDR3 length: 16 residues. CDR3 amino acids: CASSLEQGAGTDTQYF. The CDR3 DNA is TGCGCCAGCAGCTTGGAACAGGGGGCAGGTACAGATACGCAGTATTTT.

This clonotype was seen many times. The CDR3 nucleotides read TGTGCCAGCAGCCAAGTCTTCTACAATGAGCAGTTCTTC. Protein product: CASSQVFYNEQFF. The V call is TRBV3-1, the J call TRBJ2-1; no reliable D call. The germline CDR1 and CDR2 sequences are LGHDT and YNNKEL (reference sequence). This CDR3 region has 13 residues. V was pared by 1 base and J by 3 bases, with 4 bases between.

The CDR3 here is CASTKPFRRGENIQYF. The CDR3 DNA sequence: TGTGCCAGCACCAAACCCTTCCGAAGAGGGGAAAACATTCAGTACTTC. The V gene is TRBV11-1, the J gene TRBJ2-4; D may match TRBD1 or TRBD2 (5 bases each). This CDR3 comprises 16 residues. Deletions cut 7 bases from V and 5 bases from J, with 21 bases between. Germline lookup yields CDR1 SGHAT and CDR2 FQDESV (reference sequence).

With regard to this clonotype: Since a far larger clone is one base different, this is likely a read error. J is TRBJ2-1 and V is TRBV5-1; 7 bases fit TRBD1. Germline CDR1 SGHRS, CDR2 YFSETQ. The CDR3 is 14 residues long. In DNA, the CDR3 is TGTGCCAGCAGCCATGGAGACAGGGACAATGAGCAGTTCTTC. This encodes CASSHGDRDNEQFF.